A single sample is the source of the 21 T cell receptor beta chains below, sequenced in a study of blood T cell repertoires in COVID-19. The repertoire was sequenced with immunoSEQ multiplex PCR; TCRdb's copy has only in-frame clones and lacks some. The top ten hold around 7% of the sample, which has approximately 200,000 clones, around 82% seen once. The sequenced material came from PBMCs or T cells enriched from blood (not recorded which). These receptors were obtained from a man aged 35 to 55 who had recovered from COVID-19.

This rearrangement joins TRBV3-1 (or the pseudogene TRBV3-2) to TRBJ1-3; D is possibly TRBD1 (5 bases). Germline CDR1 and CDR2: LGHDT and YNNKEL (reference sequence). Trimming took off 2 bases at V and 13 bases at J, with 12 bases between the two ends. The CDR3 covers 12 residues. The CDR3 is CASSQMKGMIYF. The DNA of the CDR3 is TGTGCCAGCAGCCAAATGAAGGGGATGATATATTTT.

J is TRBJ2-5 and V is TRBV6-5; 8 bases match TRBD2. V was clipped by 4 bases and J by 5 bases; unmatched bases: 12. CDR1 is MNHEY and CDR2 is SVGAGI in the germline V gene. The CDR3 contains 16 residues. The CDR3, as DNA: TGTGCCAGCAGTTCGGGCCCGGGGGGGGAAGGGGAGACCCAGTACTTC. Its protein product is CASSSGPGGEGETQYF.

The chain couples TRBV30 to TRBJ1-1; D remains unclear. This CDR3 is 12 amino acids long. CDR1 is GTSNPN, CDR2 SVGIG, per germline (reference sequence). V gave up 5 bases and J gave up 0 bases, with 7 bases separating them. The CDR3 loop reads CAWRGLNTEAFF. Here the CDR3 DNA reads TGTGCCTGGCGGGGATTGAACACTGAAGCTTTCTTT.

The chain is built from TRBV4-1 and TRBJ1-1; 7 bases are shared with TRBD1. The trim removed 3 bases at V and 11 bases at J, leaving 9 bases unmatched. This CDR3 comprises 13 residues. Germline values: CDR1 MGHRA, CDR2 YSYEKL. CDR3 residues: CASSQTGMGVAFF. CDR3 coding DNA: TGCGCCAGCAGCCAGACAGGGATGGGTGTTGCTTTCTTT.

The CDR3 reads CASNRVAGELFF. In DNA form, the CDR3 reads TGCGCCAGCAACAGGGTAGCCGGGGAGCTGTTTTTT. The chain recombines TRBV5-1 with TRBJ2-2, with D possibly matching TRBD1 (6 bases). V lost 6 bases to trimming and J lost 6 bases, with 9 bases between them. CDR1 is SGHRS and CDR2 is YFSETQ in the germline V gene. The CDR3 is made up of 12 amino acids.

The rearrangement uses TRBV4-1 and TRBJ2-7; 7 bases are shared with TRBD2. Germline CDR1 and CDR2: MGHRA and YSYEKL. After removal of 0 bases from V and 3 bases from J, the junction contained 11 bases not matched to a gene. This CDR3 region has 17 residues. CDR3 DNA: TGCGCCAGCAGCCAAGAGGGTCGGAAGCGGGGAATCTACGAGCAGTACTTC. It translates to CASSQEGRKRGIYEQYF.

V is TRBV19 and J is TRBJ1-5, with TRBD1 identical over 8 bases. Germline V gene lookup returns CDR1 LNHDA and CDR2 SQIVND (reference sequence). The CDR3 runs to 14 residues. With 5 bases clipped from V and 6 bases from J, the junction kept 6 bases outside the gene matches. CDR3 in DNA: TGTGCCAGTAGTGTCGGACAGGGAGGTCAGCCCCAGCATTTT. Translation: CASSVGQGGQPQHF.

This chain links TRBV2 with TRBJ1-5, with TRBD1 matching 7 bases. CDR1 and CDR2 (germline): SNHLY, FYNNEI. Unmatched junction bases numbered 9, after V lost 5 bases and J lost 11 bases. The CDR3 contains 13 residues. CDR3: CASSWDSPKAQHF. As DNA, the CDR3 is TGTGCCAGCAGTTGGGACAGCCCTAAAGCCCAGCATTTT.

This chain links TRBV5-6 with TRBJ1-2, with TRBD1 as a possible D gene (6 bases). Germline CDR1 and CDR2: SGHDT and YYEEEE. The CDR3 consists of 14 residues. Trimming removed 4 bases from V and 3 bases from J, with 13 bases in between. CDR3 DNA sequence: TGTGCCAGCAGCCGGCGTTCAGGGGACTATGGCTACACCTTC. Protein product: CASSRRSGDYGYTF.

The rearrangement joins TRBV4-3 to TRBJ1-2, with 8 bases lining up with TRBD1. The CDR3 covers 15 residues. The germline CDR1 and CDR2 sequences are LGHNA and YSLEER. With V trimmed by 0 bases and J by 9 bases, 9 bases remained unmatched. The CDR3 coding sequence is TGCGCCAGCAGCCAAGAGGGCCAGGGGGCGCAGAGCTACACCTTC. It yields the protein CASSQEGQGAQSYTF.

V usage is TRBV5-5 and J usage is TRBJ1-1, with 10 bases matching TRBD1. The CDR3 has 19 amino acids. Germline lookup yields CDR1 SGHKS and CDR2 YYEKEE (reference sequence). J gave up 3 bases and V 0 bases, and 14 bases lay outside the gene matches. CDR3 residues: CASSLAFFGDRGLHTEAFF. CDR3 in DNA: TGTGCCAGCAGCTTGGCGTTTTTTGGCGACAGGGGGCTCCACACTGAAGCTTTCTTT.

This clone has a handful of counts. CDR3 region: CASSLPGQGRLGYTF. CDR3 DNA: TGTGCCAGCAGCCTGCCGGGACAGGGGCGTCTTGGCTACACCTTC. The chain joins TRBV5-8 to TRBJ1-2; 10 bases are shared with TRBD1. The germline gives CDR1 SGHTS, CDR2 YDEGEE. The ends lost 4 bases at V and 7 bases at J; junction bases unmatched: 10. The CDR3 has 15 residues.

Comment on this clone: The sample has other DNA sequences that encode this CDR3 too. The chain links TRBV5-1 to TRBJ2-5; TRBD1 aligns across 9 bases. This CDR3 contains 14 residues. V was clipped by 5 bases and J by 4 bases; unmatched bases: 6. Germline-derived CDR1 and CDR2 are SGHRS and YFSETQ. CDR3 sequence (DNA): TGCGCCAGCAGTCCCGGGACAGGGCGAGAGACCCAGTACTTC. Translation gives CASSPGTGRETQYF.

The V gene is TRBV4-1, the J gene TRBJ1-4; a weak D match, TRBD1 (6 bases). The V end was cut by 1 base, the J end by 14 bases, with 17 bases between. The CDR3 is 14 residues long. Per the germline V gene, CDR1 is MGHRA and CDR2 is YSYEKL. CDR3 nucleotide sequence: TGCGCCAGCAGCCAAGTACAGGGAACAGGGTATCTGTTTTTT. Encoded protein: CASSQVQGTGYLFF.

This clone was counted between two and nine times. The rearrangement uses TRBV7-8 and TRBJ1-2; D unclear. The CDR3 covers 13 residues. Trimming shortened V by 8 bases and J by 6 bases, and 16 bases separated the two germline ends. The germline gives CDR1 SGHVS, CDR2 FQNEAQ. As DNA, the CDR3 is TGTGCCAGCCGCTACTCCGTATCGGATGGCTACACCTTC. This gives the protein CASRYSVSDGYTF.

This chain links TRBV10-3 with TRBJ2-2; TRBD2 is a possible D gene (6 bases). The V gene lost 10 bases and the J gene lost 1 base, with 16 bases spanning the gap. The CDR3 totals 15 residues. CDR1 and CDR2 from the germline V gene are ENHRY and SYGVKD. DNA for the CDR3: TGTGCCACTTCTACGGGACTCAGGAACACCGGGGAGCTGTTTTTT. Amino acid sequence: CATSTGLRNTGELFF.

The chain's CDR3 is CAISLAQGAWETQYF. The DNA of the CDR3 is TGTGCCATCAGTCTTGCTCAGGGGGCGTGGGAGACCCAGTACTTC. The chain is built from TRBV10-3 and TRBJ2-5; the match to TRBD1 covers 8 bases. The V segment lost 5 bases and the J segment 5 bases; nucleotides outside the gene matches: 10. The CDR3 spans 15 residues. Germline V gene sequence: CDR1 ENHRY, CDR2 SYGVKD.

The chain employs TRBV5-1 and TRBJ1-2; D call uncertain. The CDR3 is 11 amino acids. The germline V gene has CDR1 SGHRS and CDR2 YFSETQ. Trimming removed 4 bases from V and 8 bases from J, with 9 bases in between. In DNA, the CDR3 is TGCGCCAGCAGCGATAACGAGGGCTACACCTTC. Its protein is CASSDNEGYTF.

The CDR3 here is CASSNYRDTGELFF. In nucleotides, the CDR3 is TGTGCCAGCAGCAACTACAGGGATACCGGGGAGCTGTTTTTT. The V call is TRBV21-1, the J call TRBJ2-2; TRBD1, the D gene given by the table, was not confirmed from the DNA. TRBV21-1 is termed a pseudogene. CDR3 length: 14 residues.

This clone showed up just once. This chain links TRBV4-1 with TRBJ2-6, with 7 bases that match TRBD1. Germline lookup yields CDR1 MGHRA and CDR2 YSYEKL. The CDR3 is 15 residues long. Losses at the gene ends were 3 bases for V and 11 bases for J; bases not matched to a gene: 10. CDR3 nucleotide sequence: TGCGCCAGCAGCCACGTAACCACAGGGGTCGACGTCCTGACTTTC. Amino acid sequence: CASSHVTTGVDVLTF.

V is TRBV6-5 and J is TRBJ2-5, with TRBD2 matching over 9 bases. CDR1 MNHEY and CDR2 SVGAGI come from the germline V gene. The CDR3 runs to 16 residues. The junction had 9 bases not matched to a gene; V was cut back by 2 bases and J by 5 bases. The CDR3 sequence: CASSYTKAGGAETQYF. DNA for the CDR3: TGTGCCAGCAGTTACACAAAAGCGGGGGGAGCGGAGACCCAGTACTTC.